This passage covers 28 T cell receptor beta chains from one sample sequenced in a study of OX40 agonist ivuxolimab in advanced cancers. Clones were read by immunoSEQ multiplex PCR, and TCRdb kept only the in-frame ones, dropping some. The sample comprises approximately 71,000 clones, around 94% of which are singletons, and 15% to 19% rests with the top ten. The sequencing used CD4+ or CD8+ T cells sorted from blood, collected in a trial of the OX40 agonist ivuxolimab. The receptors stem from an adult with an advanced solid tumor such as melanoma, head and neck, liver or kidney cancer.

The V call is TRBV27, the J call TRBJ1-2, with D possibly TRBD1 on 5 matching bases. The ends were cut back, 5 bases at V and 4 bases at J, with 14 bases in the middle. The CDR3 extends over 14 amino acids. Per the germline V gene, CDR1 is MNHEY and CDR2 is SMNVEV (reference sequence). CDR3 loop: CASSGTASLYGYTF. The CDR3 DNA sequence: TGTGCCAGCAGTGGGACCGCGAGTCTCTATGGCTACACCTTC.

The chain carries TRBV27 and TRBJ1-3, with D tentatively TRBD1 (5 bases). Deletions cut 0 bases from V and 4 bases from J, with 10 bases between. Germline CDR1 is MNHEY and CDR2 is SMNVEV (reference sequence). The CDR3 extends over 15 amino acids. The CDR3 sequence: CASSLSAGRGNTIYF. For the CDR3, the DNA is TGTGCCAGCAGTTTATCCGCAGGGAGGGGAAACACCATATATTTT.

The chain uses TRBV14 and TRBJ1-3, with D unresolved. This CDR3 is 16 amino acids long. Germline loops: CDR1 SGHDN, CDR2 FVKESK. Deletions cut 1 base from V and 2 bases from J, with 12 bases between. The CDR3 here is CASSQVLPRPGNTIYF. The CDR3 DNA reads TGTGCCAGCAGCCAAGTCCTACCACGGCCTGGAAACACCATATATTTT.

The table lists this clone with a count of one. The rearrangement links TRBV27 to TRBJ2-1; D gene ambiguous. CDR3 length equals 18 residues. V was shortened by 1 base and J by 0 bases, with 16 bases between the two germline ends. CDR1 is MNHEY and CDR2 is SMNVEV in the germline V gene (reference sequence). CDR3 region: CASSLLGLSLGSYNEQFF. The DNA of the CDR3 is TGTGCCAGCAGTTTATTAGGGCTTAGCTTAGGCTCCTACAATGAGCAGTTCTTC.

This rearrangement joins TRBV6-1 to TRBJ2-3, with TRBD2 identical over 8 bases. J gave up 5 bases and V 2 bases, and 15 bases lay outside the gene matches. The CDR3 sequence is 18 residues long. The germline V gene encodes CDR1 MNHNS and CDR2 SASEGT. This CDR3 reads CASSERPRPSGLVDTQYF. Here the CDR3 DNA reads TGTGCCAGCAGTGAAAGGCCGAGACCTAGCGGGCTTGTAGATACGCAGTATTTT.

J is TRBJ2-5 and V is TRBV12-5; D possibly corresponds to TRBD2 (6 bases). This CDR3 is built from 16 residues. With 6 bases removed from V and 4 bases from J, the gap between germline ends came to 21 bases. CDR1 LGHNT and CDR2 FRNRAP come from the germline V gene. The CDR3 here is CASGPRGWGVGETQYF. CDR3 nucleotides: TGTGCTAGTGGCCCCCGGGGTTGGGGGGTAGGAGAGACCCAGTACTTC.

This rearrangement joins TRBV19 to TRBJ1-3; D gene unclear. The CDR3 sequence is 15 residues long. Germline V gives CDR1 LNHDA, CDR2 SQIVND (reference sequence). Trimming pared 5 bases from V and 0 bases from J, leaving 11 bases between. CDR3 loop: CASSFGQSSGNTIYF. The CDR3 DNA follows: TGTGCCAGTAGTTTTGGTCAAAGCTCTGGAAACACCATATATTTT.

The chain links TRBV4-3 to TRBJ1-5, with D perhaps TRBD1 (5 bases). This CDR3 spans 14 amino acids. The V gene lost 4 bases and the J gene lost 2 bases, with 9 bases spanning the gap. CDR1 and CDR2 (germline): LGHNA, YSLEER. The CDR3 protein is CASSPGGGNQPQHF. As DNA, the CDR3 is TGCGCCAGCAGCCCCGGGGGAGGCAATCAGCCCCAGCATTTT.

A word on this clone: Other DNA sequences of this sample code for an identical CDR3. The chain employs TRBV19 and TRBJ2-2; 9 bases fit TRBD1. The V gene end was trimmed by 3 bases and the J gene end by 4 bases; junction bases not matched to a gene: 3. The germline V gene encodes CDR1 LNHDA and CDR2 SQIVND (reference sequence). The CDR3 sequence is 15 residues long. The CDR3 region is CASSIGTGTTGELFF. In nucleotides, the CDR3 is TGTGCCAGTAGTATCGGGACAGGGACCACCGGGGAGCTGTTTTTT.

V gene TRBV27 combines with J gene TRBJ1-2; weak D call: TRBD1 (5 bases). The CDR3 runs 14 residues. Germline V gene sequence: CDR1 MNHEY, CDR2 SMNVEV (reference sequence). The V and J ends lost 11 bases and 5 bases respectively, with 21 bases between them. CDR3 residues: CASGGVAPGYGYTF. For the CDR3, the DNA is TGTGCCTCGGGAGGGGTCGCCCCGGGGTATGGCTACACCTTC.

The rearrangement uses TRBV7-9 and TRBJ2-7; D gene uncertain. This CDR3 is built from 12 residues. CDR1 and CDR2 from the germline V gene are SEHNR and FQNEAQ (reference sequence). The V end lost 1 base, the J end lost 2 bases, and 3 bases lay between the germline ends. The CDR3, as DNA: TGTGCCAGCAGCTTAGAAGCCTACGAGCAGTACTTC. This sequence encodes CASSLEAYEQYF.

V gene TRBV27 combines with J gene TRBJ2-5, with D hard to call. The CDR3 totals 11 residues. Germline loops: CDR1 MNHEY, CDR2 SMNVEV (reference sequence). The germline V and J ends were trimmed by 0 bases and 4 bases, with 0 bases remaining between them. This CDR3 reads CASSLSETQYF. The DNA of the CDR3 is TGTGCCAGCAGTTTATCAGAGACCCAGTACTTC.

The rearrangement links TRBV13 to TRBJ1-1; D call uncertain. The V end lost 0 bases, the J end lost 9 bases, and 8 bases lay between the germline ends. From germline, CDR1 is PRHDT and CDR2 FYEKMQ (reference sequence). The CDR3 has 12 amino acids. In DNA, the CDR3 is TGTGCCAGCAGCTTAGGAGACCAACAAGCTTTCTTT. Translated, it gives CASSLGDQQAFF.

This clone was counted only a few times. The chain joins TRBV2 to TRBJ1-2; D ambiguous. Germline loops: CDR1 SNHLY, CDR2 FYNNEI. The CDR3 extends over 11 amino acids. The V end lost 4 bases, the J end lost 6 bases, and 6 bases lay between the germline ends. The CDR3 reads CASSGTDGYTF. For the CDR3, the DNA is TGTGCCAGCAGTGGGACGGATGGCTACACCTTC.

The CDR3 DNA sequence: TGCGCCAGCAGCCAACGGACAGGGAGCTCCTACGAGCAGTACTTC. Encoded protein: CASSQRTGSSYEQYF. The chain joins TRBV4-1 to TRBJ2-7; 8 positions agree with TRBD1. CDR1 and CDR2 from the germline V gene are MGHRA and YSYEKL. V trimming: 2 bases; J trimming: 0 bases; junction bases outside the gene matches: 3. This CDR3 contains 15 residues.

This chain links TRBV7-8 with TRBJ1-2, with a tentative D call TRBD1 (6 bases). V lost 3 bases, J lost 4 bases, and 15 bases lay in between. Looked up from germline, CDR1 is SGHVS and CDR2 is FQNEAQ. CDR3 size: 15 residues. The CDR3 is CASSLSAGQTYGYTF. DNA for the CDR3: TGTGCCAGCAGCTTGTCAGCGGGACAAACCTATGGCTACACCTTC.

CDR3 sequence: CASSYSQTAYGYTF. The CDR3 DNA reads TGTGCCAGCAGTTACTCTCAGACAGCCTATGGCTACACCTTC. The chain uses TRBV6-5 and TRBJ1-2; D is perhaps TRBD1 (5 bases). CDR1 is MNHEY, CDR2 SVGAGI, per germline. V lost 0 bases and J lost 4, with 9 bases in between. The CDR3 has 14 amino acids.

V is TRBV7-4 and J is TRBJ1-5; TRBD1 might be the D (5 bases). With 0 bases removed from V and 5 bases from J, the gap between germline ends came to 17 bases. Germline CDR1 is SGHVT and CDR2 is SQSDAQ. The CDR3 has 17 amino acids. CDR3 residues: CASSLAKGRGGYQPQHF. The CDR3 DNA is TGTGCCAGCAGCTTAGCGAAAGGGAGGGGAGGGTATCAGCCCCAGCATTTT.

The V call is TRBV9, the J call TRBJ1-2; 8 positions agree with TRBD1. Germline trimming cut 0 bases from V and 4 bases from J; bases unmatched to any gene: 2. Per the germline V gene, CDR1 is SGDLS and CDR2 is YYNGEE. The CDR3 length is 14 residues. The CDR3 sequence: CASSVGTGGYGYTF. DNA of the CDR3: TGTGCCAGCAGCGTAGGAACAGGGGGCTATGGCTACACCTTC.

This sequence joins TRBV2 and TRBJ2-7, with 11 nucleotides matching TRBD2. The CDR3 length is 15 residues. V lost 6 bases, J lost 2 bases, and 6 bases stayed unmatched. CDR1 is SNHLY and CDR2 is FYNNEI in the germline V gene. CDR3 amino acids: CASRGTSGSTYEQYF. CDR3 sequence (DNA): TGTGCCAGCAGAGGCACTAGCGGGAGTACCTACGAGCAGTACTTC.

The chain employs TRBV4-1 and TRBJ2-7; D uncertain. Trimming pared 4 bases from V and 6 bases from J, leaving 19 bases between. The CDR3 runs to 15 residues. The germline V gene has CDR1 MGHRA and CDR2 YSYEKL. The CDR3 DNA follows: TGCGCCAGCAGCCCAGAAAGGCGAGGCCCGAGCGAGCAGTACTTC. It translates to CASSPERRGPSEQYF.

Only one count was recorded for this clone. Other DNA sequences in the sample encode the same CDR3. V usage is TRBV6-5 and J usage is TRBJ2-1, with no clear D. V was clipped by 2 bases and J by 0 bases, with 8 bases between them. CDR1 is MNHEY, CDR2 SVGAGI, per germline. This CDR3 region has 15 residues. The CDR3 protein is CASSYGSSSYNEQFF. Here the CDR3 DNA reads TGTGCCAGCAGTTACGGTTCCAGCTCCTACAATGAGCAGTTCTTC.

The chain couples TRBV27 to TRBJ2-5; D unresolved. The last part of the DNA fits TRBJ2-7 better; the J call may be wrong. Germline V lookup: CDR1 MNHEY, CDR2 SMNVEV (reference sequence). CDR3 length: 10 amino acids. CDR3 protein: CASYSYEQYF. The CDR3, as DNA: TGTGCCAGTTACTCCTACGAGCAGTACTTC.

As for this clone: A read error may produce the germline difference seen at one junction end. The chain employs TRBV5-1 and TRBJ2-7, with TRBD1 matching 8 bases. The CDR3 extends over 15 amino acids. Germline-derived CDR1 and CDR2 are SGHRS and YFSETQ. The CDR3 sequence: CASSPGQGSTYDQYF. In DNA form, the CDR3 reads TGCGCCAGCAGCCCCGGACAGGGTAGCACCTACGACCAGTACTTC.

The V gene is TRBV11-2, the J gene TRBJ2-7; D is uncertain. The V and J ends lost 5 bases and 2 bases respectively, with 13 bases between them. The CDR3 sequence is 14 residues long. Germline V CDR1 and CDR2: SGHAT, FQNNGV. As DNA, the CDR3 is TGTGCCAGCAGCCCGACGATGGTCCCCTACGAGCAGTACTTC. Residues: CASSPTMVPYEQYF.

The chain employs TRBV27 and TRBJ2-7, with D perhaps TRBD2 (5 bases). With 6 bases removed from V and 6 bases from J, the gap between germline ends came to 18 bases. The CDR3 consists of 14 residues. Per the germline V gene, CDR1 is MNHEY and CDR2 is SMNVEV (reference sequence). The CDR3 coding sequence is TGTGCCAGCAGCCCCGGGGTTTTTTTTGGCGAGCAGTACTTC. This encodes CASSPGVFFGEQYF.

V and J are TRBV5-1 and TRBJ1-2; 7 positions agree with TRBD1. This CDR3 contains 16 residues. The ends lost 0 bases at V and 5 bases at J; junction bases unmatched: 10. Germline CDR1 SGHRS, CDR2 YFSETQ. CDR3: CASSLADDRVSYGYTF. The CDR3 DNA reads as TGCGCCAGCAGCTTGGCCGACGACAGGGTCTCTTATGGCTACACCTTC.

The chain has TRBV7-2 and TRBJ1-2, with unresolved D. Trimming cost V 2 bases and J 8 bases, with 18 bases left between them. The germline gives CDR1 SGHTA, CDR2 FQGNSA. CDR3 size: 15 residues. The CDR3 loop reads CASSLRRPYYGGYTF. CDR3 sequence (DNA): TGTGCCAGCAGCTTACGCCGTCCTTACTATGGCGGCTACACCTTC.